A single sample is the source of the 12 T cell receptor beta chains below, sequenced in a study of cytomegalovirus exposure and HLA in healthy donors. The PCR had 60 Vbeta and 13 Jbeta primers. Using immunoSEQ multiplex PCR, the repertoire was profiled, and TCRdb retains in-frame clones only, with some absent. Of 150,000 to 180,000 clones listed, roughly 70% are singletons. Sample: PBMCs. The receptors originated from a man younger than 40 in good health and CMV-seronegative.

The gene calls are TRBV6-1 and TRBJ2-7; D perhaps matches TRBD1 (6 bases). V was trimmed by 5 bases and J by 3 bases, leaving 17 bases between them. This CDR3 has 15 amino acids. CDR1 MNHNS and CDR2 SASEGT come from the germline V gene. The CDR3 bases are TGTGCCAGCAGTCAGCTGGACAGCCCAATCTACGAGCAGTACTTC. It translates to CASSQLDSPIYEQYF.

The chain carries TRBV5-5 and TRBJ2-1; tentative D call: TRBD1 (6 bases). V lost 4 bases and J lost 3, with 11 bases in between. This CDR3 is built from 14 residues. Per the germline V gene, CDR1 is SGHKS and CDR2 is YYEKEE (reference sequence). CDR3 DNA sequence: TGTGCCAGCAGCACCCTGACAGGCTACAATGAGCAGTTCTTC. It specifies CASSTLTGYNEQFF.

The gene calls are TRBV5-8 and TRBJ1-5; TRBD1 matches 8 bases. The CDR3 sequence is 15 residues long. Germline values: CDR1 SGHTS, CDR2 YDEGEE. J was trimmed by 4 bases and V by 2 bases; bases with no gene match: 5. The CDR3 nucleotides read TGTGCCAGCAGCTTTGGGACAGGAAAAAATCAGCCCCAGCATTTT. It yields the protein CASSFGTGKNQPQHF.

This rearrangement joins TRBV7-9 to TRBJ2-3; tentative D call: TRBD1 (6 bases). V gave up 5 bases and J gave up 2 bases, with 14 bases separating them. Germline V gene sequence: CDR1 SEHNR, CDR2 FQNEAQ (reference sequence). The CDR3 is 15 residues long. The CDR3 DNA reads TGTGCCAGCAGCATAGGCCAGGGGAACACAGATACGCAGTATTTT. Its translation: CASSIGQGNTDTQYF.

The genes are TRBV7-9 and TRBJ2-7, with TRBD1 matching over 9 bases. The CDR3 has 16 residues. The V gene's germline CDR1 is SEHNR and CDR2 FQNEAQ (reference sequence). Trimming cost V 2 bases and J 2 bases; bases outside gene matches: 7. The chain's CDR3 is CASSLPVGTGTYEQYF. As DNA, the CDR3 is TGTGCCAGCAGCTTACCCGTAGGGACAGGGACCTACGAGCAGTACTTC.

This clone was seen only once. Written as DNA, the CDR3 is TGTGCCAGCAGTTTACAGGGGGCCCAATCCTACGAGCAGTACTTC. Translated: CASSLQGAQSYEQYF. This rearrangement joins TRBV27 to TRBJ2-7; 8 nucleotides line up with TRBD1. V lost 2 bases and J lost 1; bases outside the gene matches: 4. CDR1 MNHEY and CDR2 SMNVEV come from the germline V gene (reference sequence). This CDR3 is built from 15 residues.

The chain employs TRBV13 and TRBJ2-6; D is possibly TRBD2 (5 bases). CDR1 and CDR2 from the germline V gene are PRHDT and FYEKMQ (reference sequence). This CDR3 has 18 amino acids. V lost 5 bases and J lost 0, with 17 bases in between. The CDR3 sequence: CASSPSGQVSSGANVLTF. The DNA of the CDR3 is TGTGCCAGCAGCCCCAGCGGCCAGGTCTCCTCTGGGGCCAACGTCCTGACTTTC.

This chain joins TRBV10-3 and TRBJ1-1; 7 nucleotides match TRBD1. Germline CDR1 is ENHRY and CDR2 is SYGVKD. The CDR3 spans 15 residues. V trimming: 4 bases; J trimming: 3 bases; junction bases outside the gene matches: 8. The CDR3 nucleotides are TGTGCCATCAGTGGACAGGGTGGTATGGACACTGAAGCTTTCTTT. Residues: CAISGQGGMDTEAFF.

The genes are TRBV4-1 and TRBJ2-3, with TRBD2 matching over 14 bases. V shed 4 bases and J 2 bases; nucleotides not matched to a gene: 5. The CDR3 spans 17 residues. Germline loops: CDR1 MGHRA, CDR2 YSYEKL. The DNA of the CDR3 is TGCGCCAGCAGCCCCCGGACTAGCGGGGGGATCACAGATACGCAGTATTTT. Encoded protein: CASSPRTSGGITDTQYF.

The chain links TRBV6-5 to TRBJ2-5, with 8 bases matching TRBD2. Looked up from germline, CDR1 is MNHEY and CDR2 is SVGAGI. J was trimmed by 4 bases and V by 6 bases; bases with no gene match: 7. This CDR3 spans 14 amino acids. CDR3 nucleotides: TGTGCCAGCAGCCGGGCGGGACTAGGAGAGACCCAGTACTTC. This translates into CASSRAGLGETQYF.

This chain links TRBV28 with TRBJ2-2; D is possibly TRBD1 (5 bases). Trimming took 6 bases from V and 0 from J, leaving 11 bases between them. Germline V gene lookup returns CDR1 MDHEN and CDR2 SYDVKM. This CDR3 has 15 amino acids. In DNA, the CDR3 is TGTGCCAGCAGCCCTGACAGTGCGAACACCGGGGAGCTGTTTTTT. Translation: CASSPDSANTGELFF.

The chain combines TRBV6-5 with TRBJ2-1; 7 bases align to TRBD1. CDR1 MNHEY and CDR2 SVGAGI come from the germline V gene. This CDR3 is 13 amino acids long. V was clipped by 6 bases and J by 7 bases; unmatched bases: 6. CDR3 in amino acids: CASRGGPINEQFF. For the CDR3, the DNA is TGTGCCAGCAGAGGGGGCCCGATAAATGAGCAGTTCTTC.